The 15 T cell receptor beta chains below were found in one sample sequenced in a study of CD8+ T cells in alopecia areata. It was cDNA, reverse transcribed from extracted RNA, that served as the sequencing template. TCRdb keeps only in-frame clones here, not all; method: immunoSEQ multiplex PCR. Of some 200,000 clones in the sample, around 60% were seen once. The sample was CD4+ T cells sorted from blood, taken at week 0. The receptors here all came from a human donor with alopecia areata.

The chain couples TRBV6-5 to TRBJ1-1, with unresolved D. This CDR3 comprises 13 residues. V lost 2 bases to trimming and J lost 5 bases, with 9 bases between them. The germline V gene has CDR1 MNHEY and CDR2 SVGAGI. The CDR3 region is CASSYNYQTEAFF. CDR3 in DNA: TGTGCCAGCAGTTACAACTACCAAACTGAAGCTTTCTTT.

The V call is TRBV18, the J call TRBJ1-2, with D possibly being TRBD1 (5 bases). The CDR3 runs 15 residues. Germline V gives CDR1 KGHSH, CDR2 LQKENI. V was shortened by 3 bases and J by 2 bases, with 13 bases between the two germline ends. This chain's CDR3 is CASSPTAVLNYGYTF. The CDR3 nucleotides are TGTGCCAGCTCACCGACAGCAGTACTGAACTATGGCTACACCTTC. Variable domain in full (rest from reference TRBV18 and TRBJ1-2): NAGVMQNPRHLVRRRGQEARLRCSPMKGHSHVYWYRQLPEEGLKFMVYLQKENIIDESGMPKERFSAEFPKEGPSILRIQQVVRGDSAAYFCASSPTAVLNYGYTFGSGTRLTVV.

The rearrangement joins TRBV27 to TRBJ2-2, with 8 bases lining up with TRBD1. V gave up 0 bases and J gave up 6 bases; unmatched junction bases: 9. CDR1 is MNHEY, CDR2 SMNVEV, per germline (reference sequence). This CDR3 region has 17 residues. This CDR3 reads CASSLSSRGRIAGELFF. The CDR3 bases are TGTGCCAGCAGTTTATCGAGCAGGGGGCGCATAGCCGGGGAGCTGTTTTTT.

The J gene is TRBJ1-5, the V gene TRBV7-9; D is undetermined. This CDR3 is 12 amino acids long. The V gene's germline CDR1 is SEHNR and CDR2 FQNEAQ (reference sequence). Trimming shortened V by 4 bases and J by 4 bases, and 5 bases separated the two germline ends. CDR3 in DNA: TGTGCCAGCAGCTCCCAGAATCAGCCCCAGCATTTT. It encodes CASSSQNQPQHF.

V usage is TRBV27 and J usage is TRBJ1-2, with 9 bases matching TRBD1. This CDR3 region has 16 residues. CDR1 and CDR2 from the germline V gene are MNHEY and SMNVEV (reference sequence). The V gene end was trimmed by 5 bases and the J gene end by 8 bases; junction bases not matched to a gene: 15. The CDR3 DNA is TGTGCCAGCAGTCCGGCGGGACAGGGTCTGGTCGGGGGCTACACCTTC. Amino acid sequence: CASSPAGQGLVGGYTF.

This clone was picked up many times. The V gene is TRBV7-9, the J gene TRBJ1-2; D perhaps matches TRBD1 (5 bases). Trimming removed 11 bases at V and 4 bases at J, with 23 bases between. The CDR3 extends over 15 amino acids. CDR1 SEHNR and CDR2 FQNEAQ come from the germline V gene (reference sequence). CDR3 region: CAFRGSQGATYGYTF. The CDR3 DNA reads TGTGCCTTCCGGGGCAGTCAAGGGGCAACCTATGGCTACACCTTC.

The rearrangement joins TRBV20-1 to TRBJ2-3; D is ambiguous. Trimming stripped 5 bases from V and 10 bases from J, with 13 bases between. Germline V lookup: CDR1 DFQATT, CDR2 SNEGSKA (reference sequence). This CDR3 contains 11 residues. CDR3 sequence (DNA): TGCAGTGCTCAGATGGGAACCCCGCAGTATTTT. Protein: CSAQMGTPQYF.

The V gene is TRBV6-5, the J gene TRBJ1-6, with 7 bases lining up with TRBD1. The J segment lost 10 bases and the V segment lost 6 bases, leaving 12 bases of the junction unmatched. CDR1 and CDR2 (germline): MNHEY, SVGAGI. The CDR3 contains 15 residues. CDR3 in DNA: TGTGCCAGCAGATCGGGACAGCGACGTGGGTCACCCCTCCACTTT. Its protein is CASRSGQRRGSPLHF.

The chain uses TRBV6-5 and TRBJ2-7; 10 bases fit TRBD1. The V gene's germline CDR1 is MNHEY and CDR2 SVGAGI. Trimming took 6 bases from V and 3 from J; bases not matched to a gene: 5. The CDR3 is 14 residues long. As DNA, the CDR3 is TGTGCCAGCAGACCTGGACAGGGGGGCTACGAGCAGTACTTC. Translated, it gives CASRPGQGGYEQYF.

The chain employs TRBV29-1 and TRBJ2-5; D is uncertain. Looked up from germline, CDR1 is SQVTM and CDR2 is ANQGSEA. Trimming removed 1 base at V and 5 bases at J, with 11 bases between. This CDR3 is 13 amino acids long. In nucleotides, the CDR3 is TGCAGCGTTGAAGTGCGAAGGCCCGAGACCCAGTACTTC. Its protein is CSVEVRRPETQYF.

The table lists this clone with a few counts. As DNA, the CDR3 is TGTGCCAGCAGTCCGACAGGGATTAGCACAGATACGCAGTATTTT. Translating it yields CASSPTGISTDTQYF. The gene calls are TRBV25-1 and TRBJ2-3; 7 bases map to TRBD1. V shed 5 bases, J shed 0 bases, and the junction held 5 bases outside the gene matches. The CDR3 sequence is 15 residues long. In germline, CDR1 is MGHDK, CDR2 SYGVNS. The full variable domain, with the rest looked up from reference TRBV25-1 and TRBJ2-3, is EADIYQTPRYLVIGTGKKITLECSQTMGHDKMYWYQQDPGMELHLIHYSYGVNSTEKGDLSSESTVSRIRTEHFPLTLESARPSHTSQYLCASSPTGISTDTQYFGPGTRLTVL.

As for this clone: Since a much larger clone is just one base distant, this may be a read error. V is TRBV4-1 and J is TRBJ2-1, with D unclear. This CDR3 contains 12 residues. Trimming took 0 bases from V and 5 from J, leaving 2 bases between them. Germline V gene sequence: CDR1 MGHRA, CDR2 YSYEKL. CDR3 sequence: CASSQDDNEQFF. In DNA form, the CDR3 reads TGCGCCAGCAGCCAAGATGACAATGAGCAGTTCTTC.

The chain links TRBV6-5 to TRBJ1-2; TRBD1 might be the D (5 bases). Trimming took 6 bases from V and 8 from J, leaving 16 bases between them. Germline CDR1 MNHEY, CDR2 SVGAGI. The CDR3 totals 13 residues. The CDR3 loop reads CASSPEGFRGYTF. As DNA, the CDR3 is TGTGCCAGCAGCCCCGAGGGGTTTCGAGGCTACACCTTC.

There are a few counts of this clone. V is TRBV7-9 and J is TRBJ2-7, with D maybe TRBD1 (6 bases). The V end was cut by 5 bases, the J end by 6 bases, with 14 bases between. The CDR3 extends over 13 amino acids. The germline gives CDR1 SEHNR, CDR2 FQNEAQ (reference sequence). This CDR3 is CASSPDSTGEQYF. The CDR3 DNA reads as TGTGCCAGCAGCCCAGACTCGACAGGCGAGCAGTACTTC.

In its sample, this clone was seen a few times. The chain carries TRBV5-1 and TRBJ2-7; D is ambiguous. V was shortened by 3 bases and J by 9 bases, with 13 bases between the two germline ends. The germline V gene has CDR1 SGHRS and CDR2 YFSETQ. This CDR3 comprises 12 residues. CDR3 region: CASSSLDAGQYF. In DNA, the CDR3 is TGCGCCAGCAGCTCCTTGGACGCCGGGCAGTACTTC.